One T cell receptor beta chain is described in this entry. The data were obtained in a study of blood T cell repertoires in COVID-19. Study-wide background: The analysed material was cDNA or gDNA that came from T cells, B-cell-depleted T cells, or PBMCs.

As handled by the study authors: Researchers report that nucleated cell counts were estimated from reference gene primer amplification. Measured with immunoSEQ multiplex PCR; TCRdb has only the in-frame clones, and not every one. The DNA was the basis for D and trimming; V, J and clone size are from that table. The table lists a few hundred thousand clones, 88% of them singletons. Cohorts were based on clinical histories the participants reported. Each recovered donor of Cohort 3 presented with two negative PCRs, clearance, or symptom resolution. This CDR3 comprises 16 residues. Trimming took 3 bases from V and 5 from J, leaving 17 bases between them. The germline CDR1 and CDR2 sequences are MNHEY and SMNVEV (reference sequence).

The rearrangement joins TRBV27 to TRBJ2-1; D is possibly TRBD1 (5 bases). Sequenced sample: PBMCs or T cells enriched from blood (not recorded which). The source is a woman aged 40 to 50 who had recovered from COVID-19. The CDR3 is CASSFLGARNDNEQFF. In DNA form, the CDR3 reads TGTGCCAGCAGTTTTCTTGGGGCAAGAAACGACAATGAGCAGTTCTTC.